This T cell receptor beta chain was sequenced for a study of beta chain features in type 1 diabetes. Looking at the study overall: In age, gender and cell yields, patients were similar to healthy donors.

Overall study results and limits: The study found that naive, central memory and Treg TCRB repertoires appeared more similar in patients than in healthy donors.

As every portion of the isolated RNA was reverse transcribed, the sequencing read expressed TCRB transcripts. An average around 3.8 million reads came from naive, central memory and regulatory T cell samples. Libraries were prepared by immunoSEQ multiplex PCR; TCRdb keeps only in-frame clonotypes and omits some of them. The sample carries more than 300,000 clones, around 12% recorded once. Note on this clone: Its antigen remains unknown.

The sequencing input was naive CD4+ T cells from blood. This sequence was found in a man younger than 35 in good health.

CDR3 in DNA: TGTGCCAGCAGTTACGGGACTAGCGGGAGACACGAGCAGTACTTC. Translation: CASSYGTSGRHEQYF. The J gene is TRBJ2-7, the V gene TRBV6-5, with 14 bases fitting TRBD2. The ends lost 2 bases at V and 5 bases at J; junction bases unmatched: 2. The length of the CDR3 is 15 residues. From germline, CDR1 is MNHEY and CDR2 SVGAGI.